Sequencing of this T cell receptor (beta chain) was carried out in a study of blood T cell repertoires in COVID-19. This CDR3 has 15 residues. V lost 4 bases, J lost 3 bases, and 3 bases stayed unmatched. Germline-derived CDR1 and CDR2 are SGHNT and YENEEA. TCRdb's copy holds only in-frame clones and misses some; the assay was immunoSEQ multiplex PCR. The sample carries about 210,000 clones, about 80% recorded once. The sequenced sample consisted of peripheral blood. This receptor was taken from a middle-aged woman with active or convalescent COVID-19. This chain uses TRBV11-3 with TRBJ1-6; 7 bases agree with TRBD1. The CDR3 DNA sequence: TGTGCCAGCAGCTCAGGGGACAGCTATAATTCACCCCTCCACTTT. This gives the protein CASSSGDSYNSPLHF.